These 32 T cell receptor beta chains originate from one sample sequenced in a study (dated by TCRdb to the mid-2010s). Library creation used RT-PCR. These reads were obtained on an Illumina MiSeq. TCRdb reprocessed the public reads (quality trimming at Q25 with fastp, clone calling with MiXCR) and kept in-frame beta chains. Each entry merges the rows of one CDR3 protein and shows their most common DNA and genes. The sample profile shows about 680,000 distinct CDR3 sequences; 13% to 15% of them were found once. The leading ten clones occupy 3% to 4.5% of the sample. The sample consisted of memory CD4+ T cells from blood. The receptors were gathered from a female donor in good health, serving as a healthy control.

This clonotype has just a few counts. J is TRBJ2-1 and V is TRBV5-1; D is ambiguous. Germline lookup yields CDR1 SGHRS and CDR2 YFSETQ. The CDR3 contains 16 residues. V was trimmed by 4 bases and J by 0 bases, leaving 14 bases between them. The CDR3 is CASSVLETDSYNEQFF. Here the CDR3 DNA reads TGCGCCAGCAGCGTTCTGGAGACTGACTCCTACAATGAGCAGTTCTTC.

The J gene is TRBJ1-2, the V gene TRBV24-1; the D gene is possibly TRBD1 (6 bases). V was clipped by 3 bases and J by 0 bases, with 7 bases between them. The CDR3 length is 14 residues. Germline assignment: CDR1 KGHDR and CDR2 SFDVKD. For the CDR3, the DNA is TGTGCCACCAGTGATACAGGGTCTAACTATGGCTACACCTTC. Protein sequence: CATSDTGSNYGYTF.

The chain is built from TRBV5-1 and TRBJ2-2, with D hard to call. V lost 3 bases to trimming and J lost 2 bases, with 8 bases between them. The CDR3 has 14 amino acids. Germline V gives CDR1 SGHRS, CDR2 YFSETQ. The CDR3 here is CASSYETNTGELFF. CDR3 bases: TGCGCCAGCAGCTACGAGACCAACACCGGGGAGCTGTTTTTT.

In this sample, this clonotype turned up a few times. V and J are TRBV6-5 and TRBJ2-7; 7 positions agree with TRBD2. Germline CDR1 reads MNHEY; CDR2 reads SVGAGI. The CDR3 is made up of 14 amino acids. V was clipped by 6 bases and J by 5 bases; unmatched bases: 10. CDR3 bases: TGTGCCAGCAGACCTGGACTAGGAGGGCACGAGCAGTACTTC. Translated: CASRPGLGGHEQYF.

V usage is TRBV5-1 and J usage is TRBJ1-3, with D perhaps TRBD1 (5 bases). V was shortened by 4 bases and J by 4 bases, with 15 bases between the two germline ends. This CDR3 has 15 residues. Germline V gene data show CDR1 as SGHRS and CDR2 as YFSETQ. The CDR3 coding sequence is TGCGCCAGCAGCCCCCTCTGGGGGGTCGGAAACACCATATATTTT. Its protein is CASSPLWGVGNTIYF.

The sample holds many counts of this clonotype. V and J are TRBV7-8 and TRBJ2-5; D is unresolved. The V end was cut by 5 bases, the J end by 2 bases, with 9 bases between. The CDR3 length is 13 residues. The germline V gene encodes CDR1 SGHVS and CDR2 FQNEAQ. The CDR3 loop is CASSAVSQETQYF. For the CDR3, the DNA is TGTGCCAGCAGCGCCGTGTCGCAAGAGACCCAGTACTTC.

The chain recombines TRBV18 with TRBJ1-1, with a tentative D call TRBD1 (5 bases). Deletions cut 2 bases from V and 5 bases from J, with 15 bases between. The V gene's germline CDR1 is KGHSH and CDR2 LQKENI. This CDR3 contains 15 residues. CDR3 loop: CASSPMEGSSTEAFF. CDR3 DNA: TGTGCCAGCTCACCAATGGAGGGGAGTAGTACTGAAGCTTTCTTT.

In its sample, this clonotype was seen a few times. The chain is built from TRBV5-8 and TRBJ2-2, with D uncertain. This CDR3 has 15 residues. V dropped 0 bases and J dropped 1 base, with 7 bases sitting between them. Germline lookup yields CDR1 SGHTS and CDR2 YDEGEE. The CDR3 nucleotides read TGTGCCAGCAGCTTGGTGATAGGGAACACCGGGGAGCTGTTTTTT. Protein: CASSLVIGNTGELFF.

This chain uses TRBV6-5 with TRBJ2-4; D is ambiguous. V was shortened by 3 bases and J by 2 bases, with 11 bases between the two germline ends. Germline CDR1 is MNHEY and CDR2 is SVGAGI. There are 15 residues in the CDR3. The CDR3 reads CASSYSGSPKNIQYF. In DNA, the CDR3 is TGTGCCAGCAGTTATTCAGGCAGTCCCAAAAACATTCAGTACTTC.

This clonotype was seen a handful of times. The rearrangement uses TRBV20-1 and TRBJ2-3; D not certain. The CDR3 has 14 residues. The germline V gene encodes CDR1 DFQATT and CDR2 SNEGSKA (reference sequence). The V gene lost 5 bases and the J gene lost 0 bases, with 12 bases spanning the gap. This CDR3 is CSAGGVRSTDTQYF. CDR3 bases: TGCAGTGCTGGTGGGGTCCGAAGCACAGATACGCAGTATTTT.

V and J are TRBV6-1 and TRBJ1-1; 7 positions agree with TRBD1. The germline CDR1 and CDR2 sequences are MNHNS and SASEGT. J was trimmed by 6 bases and V by 8 bases; bases with no gene match: 12. The CDR3 extends over 14 amino acids. CDR3 in DNA: TGTGCCAGCGGACAGGACCGGGGTTGGGCTGAAGCTTTCTTT. Encoded protein: CASGQDRGWAEAFF.

The rearrangement links TRBV7-2 to TRBJ2-3; D is perhaps TRBD1 or TRBD2 (6 bases each). CDR3 length equals 16 residues. Germline V gene data show CDR1 as SGHTA and CDR2 as FQGNSA. Between the trimmed V and J ends, which lost 5 bases and 9 bases, there was a span of 24 bases. CDR3 in DNA: TGTGCCAGCAGCAATTCACAAGGGGGGTCTCAGGGCACGCAGTATTTT. Translating gives CASSNSQGGSQGTQYF.

Of note for this clonotype: One base away lies a much larger clone, so this may be a sequencing read error. V is TRBV20-1 and J is TRBJ2-5; TRBD2 might be the D (5 bases). This CDR3 is 15 amino acids long. Germline V lookup: CDR1 DFQATT, CDR2 SNEGSKA (reference sequence). V dropped 4 bases and J dropped 3 bases, with 18 bases sitting between them. CDR3 sequence reads: CSATLGGPTKETQYF. The CDR3 region has the DNA TGCAGTGCTACCCTGGGCGGGCCGACGAAAGAGACCCAGTACTTC.

This clonotype was seen ten or more times. The rearrangement links TRBV7-2 to TRBJ2-1; TRBD2 matches at 7 bases. The V gene's germline CDR1 is SGHTA and CDR2 FQGNSA. CDR3 length equals 13 residues. The V gene end was trimmed by 3 bases and the J gene end by 5 bases; junction bases not matched to a gene: 1. The CDR3 here is CASSLGLNNEQFF. The CDR3 coding sequence is TGTGCCAGCAGCTTGGGACTAAACAATGAGCAGTTCTTC.

This clonotype was found a few times. The V and J genes are TRBV20-1 and TRBJ2-7; tentatively, D is TRBD2 (5 bases). The CDR3 extends over 12 amino acids. V was clipped by 3 bases and J by 5 bases, with 11 bases between them. CDR1 is DFQATT, CDR2 SNEGSKA, per germline (reference sequence). The CDR3 DNA reads as TGCAGTGCTAGTAGGGAGTCCCACGAGCAGTACTTC. Protein product: CSASRESHEQYF.

This clonotype was recorded many times. This chain uses TRBV4-2 with TRBJ1-2; perhaps TRBD1 as D (5 bases). V was cut by 0 bases and J by 7 bases, with 6 bases left in between. The CDR3 spans 12 residues. CDR1 LGHNA and CDR2 YNFKEQ come from the germline V gene. CDR3 sequence (DNA): TGTGCCAGCAGCCAAGATGACAGTGGCTACACCTTC. Protein: CASSQDDSGYTF.

This chain connects TRBV20-1 to TRBJ2-1; 7 bases are shared with TRBD2. The junction had 9 bases not matched to a gene; V was cut back by 0 bases and J by 7 bases. CDR1 and CDR2 from the germline V gene are DFQATT and SNEGSKA (reference sequence). The CDR3 runs 15 residues. The CDR3, as DNA: TGCAGTGCTAGAGATAGAGGAAGTAGCGGGAATGAGCAGTTCTTC. Amino acid sequence: CSARDRGSSGNEQFF.

This chain uses TRBV3-1 with TRBJ1-6; D might be TRBD1 (5 bases). V was shortened by 3 bases and J by 7 bases, with 7 bases between the two germline ends. This CDR3 is 13 amino acids long. Germline CDR1 is LGHDT and CDR2 is YNNKEL (reference sequence). For the CDR3, the DNA is TGTGCCAGCAGCCATACAGGAAATTCACCCCTCCACTTT. It is translated as CASSHTGNSPLHF. Full variable domain (rest looked up from reference TRBV3-1 and TRBJ1-6): DTAVSQTPKYLVTQMGNDKSIKCEQNLGHDTMYWYKQDSKKFLKIMFSYNNKELIINETVPNRFSPKSPDKAHLNLHINSLELGDSAVYFCASSHTGNSPLHFGNGTRLTVT.

In regard to this clonotype: A much larger clone differs by one base, so this may be a read error. The genes are TRBV9 and TRBJ2-2; D perhaps matches TRBD2 (5 bases). This CDR3 has 14 amino acids. Germline CDR1 reads SGDLS; CDR2 reads YYNGEE. Written as DNA, the CDR3 is TGTGCCAGCAGCGTAGACCAAGCCACCGGGGAGCTGTGTTTT. It encodes CASSVDQATGELCF.

This clonotype was found a few times. The chain combines TRBV12-3 or TRBV12-4 with TRBJ1-6; D possibly corresponds to TRBD1 (5 bases). The CDR3 consists of 14 residues. The V end was cut by 4 bases, the J end by 7 bases, with 11 bases between. DNA of the CDR3: TGTGCCAGCAGTTGGGCGGGGGGGAATTCACCCCTCCACTTT. It encodes CASSWAGGNSPLHF.

V and J are TRBV20-1 and TRBJ2-7; 8 positions agree with TRBD2. Trimming removed 0 bases from V and 0 bases from J; junction bases left unmatched: 7. The CDR3 is 16 amino acids. The germline V gene has CDR1 DFQATT and CDR2 SNEGSKA (reference sequence). The CDR3 region is CSARDWGAGDSYEQYF. CDR3 bases: TGCAGTGCTAGAGATTGGGGAGCGGGGGACTCCTACGAGCAGTACTTC.

This clonotype has at least ten counts. This chain links TRBV30 with TRBJ1-4, with 10 bases matching TRBD1. V lost 4 bases to trimming and J lost 8 bases; unmatched junction nucleotides: 7. CDR3 length: 14 amino acids. From germline, CDR1 is GTSNPN and CDR2 SVGIG (reference sequence). The chain's CDR3 is CAWNTGTGDEKLFF. The CDR3 region has the DNA TGTGCCTGGAACACCGGGACAGGGGACGAAAAACTGTTTTTT.

CDR3 protein: CASSPRDTKIGTSGTGELFF. In nucleotides, the CDR3 is TGTGCCAGCAGTCCCCGGGACACCAAAATCGGGACTAGCGGAACCGGGGAGCTGTTTTTT. The chain has TRBV28 and TRBJ2-2; 11 nucleotides match TRBD2. The CDR3 loop spans 20 amino acids. Germline CDR1 MDHEN, CDR2 SYDVKM. Trimming removed 5 bases from V and 5 bases from J; junction bases left unmatched: 19.

In this sample, this clonotype turned up a few times. The chain has TRBV5-6 and TRBJ1-1, with a tentative D call TRBD1 (6 bases). Trimming cost V 0 bases and J 7 bases, with 16 bases left between them. The CDR3 contains 15 residues. Looked up from germline, CDR1 is SGHDT and CDR2 is YYEEEE. CDR3 bases: TGTGCCAGCAGCTTGGGAGGGGGTGCATTTGGTGAAGCTTTCTTT. Amino acids: CASSLGGGAFGEAFF.

This clonotype appeared many times. This chain links TRBV7-2 with TRBJ1-3; 10 bases map to TRBD1. Germline V gene lookup returns CDR1 SGHTA and CDR2 FQGNSA. CDR3 length: 19 amino acids. The trim removed 4 bases at V and 1 base at J, leaving 13 bases unmatched. CDR3 DNA sequence: TGTGCCAGCAGCTGGGCCTCAGAGACAGGGGGCGCGTCTGGAAACACCATATATTTT. Translated: CASSWASETGGASGNTIYF.

V gene TRBV12-3 or TRBV12-4 combines with J gene TRBJ2-2, with D uncertain. The CDR3 runs to 13 residues. Trimming took 6 bases from V and 6 from J, leaving 11 bases between them. The CDR3 reads CASRKERAGELFF. The CDR3 DNA reads TGTGCCAGCAGGAAAGAAAGGGCCGGGGAGCTGTTTTTT.

The J gene is TRBJ1-6, the V gene TRBV20-1; the match to TRBD1 covers 10 bases. CDR1 is DFQATT and CDR2 is SNEGSKA in the germline V gene (reference sequence). The CDR3 contains 15 residues. V was pared by 0 bases and J by 10 bases, with 6 bases of the junction left unmatched. The CDR3 coding sequence is TGCAGTGCTAGAGATAGGACAGGGGGGTTATCACCCCTCCACTTT. Its translation: CSARDRTGGLSPLHF.

CDR3 residues: CASRRGVYNTEAFF. CDR3 nucleotide sequence: TGTGCCAGCAGAAGGGGGGTGTACAACACTGAAGCTTTCTTT. The chain carries TRBV6-6 and TRBJ1-1; tentative D call: TRBD1 (6 bases). The CDR3 is made up of 14 amino acids. Per germline, CDR1 MNHNY and CDR2 SVGAGI (reference sequence). Trimming shortened V by 6 bases and J by 2 bases, and 13 bases separated the two germline ends.

This clonotype was counted between two and nine times. The rearrangement links TRBV6-1 to TRBJ1-1; TRBD1 is a possible D gene (5 bases). The V and J ends lost 7 bases and 4 bases respectively, with 10 bases between them. The CDR3 sequence is 12 residues long. CDR1 and CDR2 from the germline V gene are MNHNS and SASEGT. CDR3: CASISDTTEAFF. The CDR3 nucleotides are TGTGCCAGCATTTCGGACACCACTGAAGCTTTCTTT.

Many counts were recorded for this clonotype. This chain joins TRBV20-1 and TRBJ1-6; TRBD1 is a possible D gene (6 bases). Germline V gives CDR1 DFQATT, CDR2 SNEGSKA (reference sequence). With 4 bases removed from V and 8 bases from J, the gap between germline ends came to 12 bases. The CDR3 totals 13 residues. In nucleotides, the CDR3 is TGCAGTGCTAACAGGGCATTGGATTCACCCCTCCACTTT. Residues: CSANRALDSPLHF.

This clonotype appeared a few times. The chain recombines TRBV21-1 with TRBJ2-1; the D call TRBD2 from the table was never checked on the DNA. TRBV21-1 is classified as a pseudogene. The CDR3 has 13 residues. The CDR3 protein is CASSKGWPPEQFF. The CDR3 bases are TGTGCCAGCAGCAAAGGATGGCCTCCTGAGCAGTTCTTC.

This clonotype was seen more than once but under ten times. The rearrangement joins TRBV18 to TRBJ2-7; 7 nucleotides agree with TRBD2. The V gene's germline CDR1 is KGHSH and CDR2 LQKENI. This CDR3 spans 15 amino acids. J was trimmed by 2 bases and V by 8 bases; bases with no gene match: 12. CDR3: CASTLGASGTYEQYF. The CDR3, as DNA: TGTGCCAGCACCCTTGGGGCTAGCGGAACCTACGAGCAGTACTTC.